This record concerns one T cell receptor beta chain sequence. Its antigen is still unknown. The entry originates in a study of T cell responses to AZD1222 COVID-19 vaccine. Whole-study results and caveats: Repertoires in all cases were sampled only once the peak T cell response had passed. Rises in breadth and depth of Spike-specific TCRs came after two AZD1222 doses.

Method: immunoSEQ multiplex PCR; TCRdb's copy keeps in-frame clones and lacks some. Of around 70,000 clones in the sample, around nine tenths are singletons; the top ten hold less than 9.5%. The CDR3 has 17 amino acids. V was clipped by 3 bases and J by 0 bases, with 18 bases between them. Germline-derived CDR1 and CDR2 are MRHNA and SNTAGT. This specimen consisted of peripheral blood, obtained on day 0 of AZD1222 vaccination. V gene TRBV6-4 combines with J gene TRBJ2-7; D remains ambiguous. The TCR was taken from an adult in good health. This CDR3 is CASSETGDTFLSYEQYF. The CDR3 DNA follows: TGTGCCAGCAGTGAAACGGGTGATACATTCCTCTCCTACGAGCAGTACTTC.